The clone carrying this T cell receptor (beta chain) was counted at least ten times. This record comes from a study of blood T cell repertoires in COVID-19. This CDR3 region has 13 residues. Germline CDR1 reads SGHKS; CDR2 reads YYEKEE (reference sequence). Trimming cost V 3 bases and J 9 bases, with 13 bases left between them. Individuals drawn from approximately 22 US areas were roughly 18 to 95 years old. The protocol was immunoSEQ multiplex PCR, while the TCRdb copy is restricted to in-frame clones and leaves out a portion. The repertoire holds over 300,000 clones, roughly 88% seen once, with over 0.9% in the top ten.

The rearrangement joins TRBV5-5 to TRBJ1-5; D remains unclear. The specimen sequenced was PBMCs or T cells enriched from blood (not recorded which). This clonotype was sampled from a woman aged 25 to 39 with acute COVID-19. The CDR3 is CASSSEPLRPQHF. In nucleotides, the CDR3 is TGTGCCAGCAGCTCCGAACCCTTGAGGCCCCAGCATTTT.